The 32 T cell receptor beta chains listed next were all sequenced from one sample in a study of T-cell reconstitution after alpha-beta-depleted transplantation in children. Library preparation (for TCRbeta) was performed with unique molecular identifiers. TCRdb passed the PCR reads through MiXCR, listing each CDR3 protein once. This table holds over 25,000 distinct CDR3 sequences, under 8% found once. Their antigens remain unidentified. Overall study results and limits: Expanded clones from the graft, numbering several hundred, reportedly supplied alpha-beta T cells about two months after transplant.

Sequencing used peripheral blood, obtained 60 days after TCRalphabeta/CD19-depleted stem cell transplant. These receptors all come from a child younger than two who had a stem cell transplant for acute myeloid leukemia, so the T cells may come from the graft donor.

This clonotype came up many times. V is TRBV11-2 and J is TRBJ1-1; D perhaps matches TRBD1 (5 bases). The CDR3 spans 14 residues. The V gene's germline CDR1 is SGHAT and CDR2 FQNNGV. The V gene lost 5 bases and the J gene lost 5 bases, with 15 bases spanning the gap. CDR3 amino acids: CASSTRQGGTEAFF. CDR3 DNA: TGTGCCAGCAGCACGAGGCAGGGAGGTACTGAAGCTTTCTTT.

In this sample, this clonotype turned up a few times. The J gene is TRBJ1-6, the V gene TRBV20-1; D is unclear. The CDR3 totals 16 residues. V dropped 1 base and J dropped 0 bases, with 10 bases sitting between them. Germline V gene sequence: CDR1 DFQATT, CDR2 SNEGSKA (reference sequence). The CDR3 is CSARVSSSSYNSPLHF. In nucleotides, the CDR3 is TGCAGTGCTAGAGTGAGCTCTAGCTCCTATAATTCACCCCTCCACTTT.

Many counts were recorded for this clonotype. The V and J genes are TRBV4-3 and TRBJ2-3; D may be TRBD1 (5 bases). V gave up 4 bases and J gave up 3 bases, with 11 bases separating them. CDR3 length equals 14 residues. CDR1 is LGHNA, CDR2 YSLEER, per germline. The CDR3 loop reads CASSRRDSTDTQYF. CDR3 in DNA: TGCGCCAGCAGCCGCCGAGACAGTACAGATACGCAGTATTTT.

This clonotype was counted many times. V is TRBV5-1 and J is TRBJ2-7, with a tentative D call TRBD2 (5 bases). Deletions cut 4 bases from V and 3 bases from J, with 14 bases between. The CDR3 totals 14 residues. The germline gives CDR1 SGHRS, CDR2 YFSETQ. CDR3 in amino acids: CASSAGGSLYEQYF. The CDR3 DNA reads TGCGCCAGCAGCGCCGGAGGTTCCCTCTACGAGCAGTACTTC.

At least ten counts were recorded for this clonotype. This chain joins TRBV4-2 and TRBJ2-4; 8 nucleotides line up with TRBD1. The CDR3 totals 17 residues. The V segment lost 3 bases and the J segment 3 bases; nucleotides outside the gene matches: 10. Germline lookup yields CDR1 LGHNA and CDR2 YNFKEQ. The CDR3 coding sequence is TGTGCCAGCAGCCAGCCACCGGGACAGGTGGTCAAAAACATTCAGTACTTC. Translation gives CASSQPPGQVVKNIQYF.

This clonotype was counted at least ten times. This chain joins TRBV28 and TRBJ1-2; TRBD1 matches at 7 bases. Germline CDR1 is MDHEN and CDR2 is SYDVKM. The CDR3 has 15 amino acids. J was trimmed by 5 bases and V by 6 bases; bases with no gene match: 12. In DNA form, the CDR3 reads TGTGCCAGCAGCCCCTGGACAGGCGTAGGGTATGGCTACACCTTC. Residues: CASSPWTGVGYGYTF.

On this clonotype: A much more abundant neighbour one base away suggests this may be a read error. Given the absence of the conserved phenylalanine or tryptophan at the CDR3 end, a read error is likely. The chain couples TRBV20-1 to TRBJ1-2; a weak D match, TRBD1 (5 bases). The CDR3 covers 10 residues. V was shortened by 3 bases and J by 10 bases, with 9 bases between the two germline ends. Germline V CDR1 and CDR2: DFQATT, SNEGSKA (reference sequence). The CDR3 spells CSASARVYTL. In nucleotides, the CDR3 is TGCAGTGCTAGTGCCAGGGTCTACACCTTG.

In this sample, this clonotype turned up many times. V usage is TRBV29-1 and J usage is TRBJ2-1; D might be TRBD1 (6 bases). The CDR3 has 14 residues. V was shortened by 1 base and J by 1 base, with 8 bases between the two germline ends. Germline assignment: CDR1 SQVTM and CDR2 ANQGSEA. The CDR3 DNA follows: TGCAGCGTTGAAGGGACAGTGTCCTACAATGAGCAGTTCTTC. Translation: CSVEGTVSYNEQFF.

The V gene is TRBV27, the J gene TRBJ1-1; possibly TRBD1 for D (6 bases). The CDR3 covers 15 residues. Germline-derived CDR1 and CDR2 are MNHEY and SMNVEV (reference sequence). V was pared by 5 bases and J by 2 bases, with 15 bases between. The CDR3 protein is CASSRPGHLNTEAFF. The CDR3 bases are TGTGCCAGCAGTCGGCCGGGACACCTAAACACTGAAGCTTTCTTT.

This clonotype was picked up many times. The chain is built from TRBV29-1 and TRBJ1-6; 8 bases match TRBD1. V was pared by 6 bases and J by 8 bases, with 9 bases of the junction left unmatched. From germline, CDR1 is SQVTM and CDR2 ANQGSEA. CDR3 length equals 14 residues. This CDR3 reads CSVRTGMIDSPLHF. CDR3 DNA sequence: TGCAGCGTCCGGACAGGGATGATTGATTCACCCCTCCACTTT.

This chain uses TRBV5-4 with TRBJ2-1; D remains unclear. From germline, CDR1 is SGHNT and CDR2 YYREEE (reference sequence). Trimming cost V 7 bases and J 8 bases, with 4 bases left between them. CDR3 length: 9 amino acids. The CDR3 sequence: CASGYEQFF. CDR3 in DNA: TGTGCCAGCGGGTATGAGCAGTTCTTC.

There are many counts of this clonotype. This chain joins TRBV27 and TRBJ2-7; 10 bases match TRBD1. The V and J ends lost 5 bases and 7 bases, in that order; junction bases with no gene match: 8. This CDR3 is 14 amino acids long. Germline loops: CDR1 MNHEY, CDR2 SMNVEV (reference sequence). CDR3 residues: CASSLRTGGREQYF. Here the CDR3 DNA reads TGTGCCAGCAGTCTCCGGACAGGGGGGAGGGAGCAGTACTTC.

This chain connects TRBV7-9 to TRBJ2-1, with D perhaps TRBD1 (6 bases). V lost 6 bases to trimming and J lost 4 bases, with 16 bases between them. From germline, CDR1 is SEHNR and CDR2 FQNEAQ (reference sequence). This CDR3 has 15 residues. Here the CDR3 reads CASSLPGDWYNEQFF. For the CDR3, the DNA is TGTGCCAGCAGTCTACCAGGGGATTGGTACAATGAGCAGTTCTTC.

This clonotype was seen ten or more times. This chain joins TRBV2 and TRBJ1-1; 7 bases agree with TRBD1. The CDR3 consists of 13 residues. V shed 4 bases, J shed 7 bases, and the junction held 6 bases outside the gene matches. The germline gives CDR1 SNHLY, CDR2 FYNNEI. CDR3 nucleotide sequence: TGTGCCAGCAGTGTTGGACAGGCCCTTGAAGCTTTCTTT. Its translation is CASSVGQALEAFF.

This clonotype was found many times. This chain joins TRBV24-1 and TRBJ2-1, with TRBD1 matching 7 bases. Germline V gene sequence: CDR1 KGHDR, CDR2 SFDVKD. Trimming took 6 bases from V and 8 from J; bases not matched to a gene: 6. CDR3 length: 13 amino acids. CDR3 sequence: CATSLQGWDEQFF. The CDR3 nucleotides read TGTGCCACCAGTCTACAGGGGTGGGATGAGCAGTTCTTC.

Ten or more counts support this clonotype. At one end, the junction sequence differs from germline, possibly due to a read error. V usage is TRBV4-3 and J usage is TRBJ2-2; 8 nucleotides line up with TRBD2. CDR3 length: 16 residues. The germline CDR1 and CDR2 sequences are LGHNA and YSLEER. Here the CDR3 reads CASRQERLAWTGELFF. The CDR3 nucleotides read TGCGCCAGCAGACAAGAACGACTAGCGTGGACCGGGGAGCTGTTTTTT.

The rearrangement uses TRBV29-1 and TRBJ2-2, with TRBD1 matching 7 bases. The CDR3 runs to 12 residues. The V gene's germline CDR1 is SQVTM and CDR2 ANQGSEA. The CDR3 reads CRVGGQAGELFF. For the CDR3, the DNA is TGCAGAGTCGGAGGACAGGCCGGGGAGCTGTTTTTT.

This clonotype was recorded only once. This sequence joins TRBV6-1 and TRBJ2-7; D gene ambiguous. V lost 4 bases and J 2 bases, leaving 9 bases between the germline ends. CDR1 and CDR2 from the germline V gene are MNHNS and SASEGT. This CDR3 comprises 13 residues. CDR3 loop: CASSVTSTYEQYF. In DNA form, the CDR3 reads TGTGCCAGCAGTGTGACAAGTACCTACGAGCAGTACTTC.

This clonotype was seen repeatedly, ten times or more. The chain employs TRBV10-3 and TRBJ2-7; D remains unclear. This CDR3 region has 13 residues. V was shortened by 3 bases and J by 3 bases, with 9 bases between the two germline ends. Germline CDR1 is ENHRY and CDR2 is SYGVKD. The chain's CDR3 is CAISDGDLYEQYF. CDR3 DNA sequence: TGTGCCATCAGTGACGGCGATCTCTACGAGCAGTACTTC.

This clonotype has ten or more counts. The chain joins TRBV2 to TRBJ1-1, with 7 bases lining up with TRBD1. Germline CDR1 and CDR2: SNHLY and FYNNEI. CDR3 length: 15 residues. V was clipped by 4 bases and J by 1 base; unmatched bases: 6. CDR3 region: CASSGDRDRNTEAFF. For the CDR3, the DNA is TGTGCCAGCAGTGGCGACCGGGACAGGAACACTGAAGCTTTCTTT.

This clonotype occurred many times. The chain combines TRBV7-9 with TRBJ2-4; D call uncertain. V shed 2 bases and J shed 0 bases, with 5 bases lying between them. CDR3 size: 14 residues. The germline CDR1 and CDR2 sequences are SEHNR and FQNEAQ (reference sequence). The chain's CDR3 is CASSLPEAKNIQYF. In nucleotides, the CDR3 is TGTGCCAGCAGCTTACCGGAAGCCAAAAACATTCAGTACTTC.

This clonotype occurred many times. This chain joins TRBV4-3 and TRBJ2-7; tentative D call: TRBD2 (5 bases). V lost 3 bases to trimming and J lost 6 bases, with 12 bases between them. CDR1 is LGHNA, CDR2 YSLEER, per germline. There are 13 residues in the CDR3. The CDR3: CASSQHLGSEQYF. The CDR3 DNA reads as TGCGCCAGCAGCCAGCACCTGGGGAGCGAGCAGTACTTC.

This clonotype was found many times. The V and J genes are TRBV27 and TRBJ2-7; D is perhaps TRBD1 or TRBD2 (7 bases each). The CDR3 runs to 14 residues. Trimming pared 5 bases from V and 2 bases from J, leaving 13 bases between. CDR1 is MNHEY and CDR2 is SMNVEV in the germline V gene (reference sequence). In DNA, the CDR3 is TGTGCCAGCAGTCAGACAGGGACTACCTACGAGCAGTACTTC. As protein: CASSQTGTTYEQYF.

This clonotype was recorded many times. V gene TRBV3-1 combines with J gene TRBJ2-3, with 8 positions matching TRBD2. CDR1 and CDR2 from the germline V gene are LGHDT and YNNKEL (reference sequence). The CDR3 length is 16 residues. Trimming took 4 bases from V and 4 from J; bases not matched to a gene: 10. The CDR3 sequence is CASSPGGGGPADTQYF. CDR3 sequence (DNA): TGTGCCAGCAGCCCCGGTGGCGGGGGGCCCGCAGATACGCAGTATTTT.

This clonotype was seen repeatedly, ten times or more. The CDR3 sequence: CASKREKLFF. The CDR3 coding sequence is TGTGCCAGCAAACGTGAAAAACTGTTTTTT. The V gene is TRBV6-6, the J gene TRBJ1-4, with D unresolved. The germline V and J ends were trimmed by 7 bases and 7 bases, with 4 bases remaining between them. The CDR3 loop spans 10 amino acids. The V gene's germline CDR1 is MNHNY and CDR2 SVGAGI (reference sequence).

This clonotype was seen repeatedly, ten times or more. This chain links TRBV28 with TRBJ1-1, with D perhaps TRBD1 (6 bases). The CDR3 is made up of 16 amino acids. Between the trimmed V and J ends, which lost 6 bases and 3 bases, there was a span of 20 bases. CDR1 and CDR2 from the germline V gene are MDHEN and SYDVKM. CDR3 nucleotides: TGTGCCAGCAGCCTAGGGGGGGGCGCAGGATACACTGAAGCTTTCTTT. Its protein is CASSLGGGAGYTEAFF.

This clonotype was observed a few times. The genes are TRBV27 and TRBJ2-5; the match to TRBD2 covers 15 bases. CDR3 length equals 17 residues. V trimming: 2 bases; J trimming: 8 bases; junction bases outside the gene matches: 9. Germline V gene lookup returns CDR1 MNHEY and CDR2 SMNVEV (reference sequence). The CDR3 bases are TGTGCCAGCAGTTTAGGACTAGCGGGAGGGTTGCGAGCAACCCAGTACTTC. It yields the protein CASSLGLAGGLRATQYF.

This clonotype was seen many times. This sequence joins TRBV6-1 and TRBJ2-3; the match to TRBD1 covers 7 bases. In germline, CDR1 is MNHNS, CDR2 SASEGT. The CDR3 is made up of 15 amino acids. J gave up 0 bases and V 8 bases, and 8 bases lay outside the gene matches. In nucleotides, the CDR3 is TGTGCCAGCTCACAGGGGTCCACTAGCACAGATACGCAGTATTTT. It translates to CASSQGSTSTDTQYF.

The chain couples TRBV4-3 to TRBJ1-1; 8 bases line up with TRBD1. The J segment lost 5 bases and the V segment lost 3 bases, leaving 8 bases of the junction unmatched. This CDR3 spans 15 amino acids. Germline CDR1 is LGHNA and CDR2 is YSLEER. CDR3 in DNA: TGCGCCAGCAGCCATTACTCCAGGGGGCGGACTGAAGCTTTCTTT. It yields the protein CASSHYSRGRTEAFF.

This clonotype was counted at least ten times. The chain combines TRBV25-1 with TRBJ2-5, with 8 bases aligning to TRBD1. The CDR3 is made up of 14 amino acids. Germline CDR1 reads MGHDK; CDR2 reads SYGVNS. V gave up 5 bases and J gave up 4 bases; unmatched junction bases: 6. Here the CDR3 DNA reads TGTGCCAGCAGTAGGGACAGGAGGGGAGAGACCCAGTACTTC. It yields the protein CASSRDRRGETQYF.

This clonotype was seen many times. The genes are TRBV7-6 and TRBJ2-3; a possible D gene is TRBD1 (5 bases). The length of the CDR3 is 13 residues. V lost 2 bases, J lost 7 bases, and 10 bases lay in between. Germline V gene lookup returns CDR1 SGHVS and CDR2 FNYEAQ. CDR3 protein: CASSLTDSHTQYF. The CDR3 DNA reads as TGTGCCAGCAGCTTAACCGACAGCCATACGCAGTATTTT.

This clonotype was found many times. The V and J genes are TRBV28 and TRBJ2-7; no clear D. Germline loops: CDR1 MDHEN, CDR2 SYDVKM. The CDR3 loop spans 14 amino acids. Trimming removed 3 bases at V and 3 bases at J, with 12 bases between. The CDR3 sequence: CASSFAAMGYEQYF. CDR3 bases: TGTGCCAGCAGTTTTGCGGCGATGGGCTACGAGCAGTACTTC.